A single sample gave rise to the 11 T cell receptor beta chains below, sequenced in a study of identical twins. A single record per CDR3 protein comes from TCRdb applying MiXCR to the 5' RACE reads. Of fewer than 250,000 distinct CDR3 sequences listed, roughly a tenth are singletons. The sequencing sample was made of memory (CD45RO+) T cells sorted from blood. Receptors were obtained from a woman aged 18-30 years in good health.

This clonotype has at least ten counts. The J gene is TRBJ1-4, the V gene TRBV27; tentative D call: TRBD1 (6 bases). With 2 bases removed from V and 7 bases from J, the gap between germline ends came to 20 bases. CDR3 length: 17 amino acids. Per germline, CDR1 MNHEY and CDR2 SMNVEV (reference sequence). The CDR3 region is CASSLSPFGGAGEKLFF. DNA of the CDR3: TGTGCCAGCAGTTTAAGTCCGTTCGGGGGCGCTGGTGAAAAACTGTTTTTT.

The genes are TRBV5-1 and TRBJ1-1, with 8 bases fitting TRBD1. This CDR3 contains 14 residues. V gave up 3 bases and J gave up 5 bases; unmatched junction bases: 6. Germline V lookup: CDR1 SGHRS, CDR2 YFSETQ. CDR3 in amino acids: CASSYRGSRTEAFF. The CDR3, as DNA: TGCGCCAGCAGCTACAGGGGGTCTCGGACTGAAGCTTTCTTT.

This chain uses TRBV7-2 with TRBJ1-2, with D tentatively TRBD1 (5 bases). The V end was cut by 6 bases, the J end by 4 bases, with 18 bases between. The CDR3 covers 15 residues. From germline, CDR1 is SGHTA and CDR2 FQGNSA. CDR3 DNA sequence: TGTGCCAGCAGTAGTGGACAAGGGTTCGGCTATGGCTACACCTTC. Amino acid sequence: CASSSGQGFGYGYTF.

V gene TRBV2 combines with J gene TRBJ1-6, with D unclear. Per germline, CDR1 SNHLY and CDR2 FYNNEI. The V end lost 7 bases, the J end lost 4 bases, and 8 bases lay between the germline ends. The CDR3 covers 13 residues. CDR3: CASTGDYNSPLHF. The DNA for the CDR3 is TGTGCCAGCACTGGGGATTATAATTCACCCCTCCACTTT.

This clonotype was detected many times. V is TRBV27 and J is TRBJ1-5, with D maybe TRBD1 (5 bases). Trimming left V 10 bases short and J 7 bases short, with 11 bases between. Looked up from germline, CDR1 is MNHEY and CDR2 is SMNVEV (reference sequence). This CDR3 is 11 amino acids long. The CDR3 region is CAIGTGQPQHF. CDR3 DNA: TGTGCCATCGGCACAGGACAGCCCCAGCATTTT.

In this sample, this clonotype turned up many times. The rearrangement joins TRBV11-2 to TRBJ1-1, with D possibly being TRBD1 (6 bases). V lost 0 bases, J lost 1 base, and 18 bases lay in between. This CDR3 spans 18 amino acids. The germline CDR1 and CDR2 sequences are SGHAT and FQNNGV. The CDR3 loop is CASSLDPPGATRNTEAFF. The DNA for the CDR3 is TGTGCCAGCAGCTTAGACCCTCCAGGGGCTACCCGGAACACTGAAGCTTTCTTT.

The chain carries TRBV14 and TRBJ2-1; maybe TRBD1 (5 bases). The CDR3 spans 13 residues. Deletions cut 4 bases from V and 9 bases from J, with 13 bases between. Germline CDR1 reads SGHDN; CDR2 reads FVKESK. CDR3 sequence reads: CASSLDIQGEQFF. CDR3 sequence (DNA): TGTGCCAGCAGCCTTGACATTCAGGGTGAGCAGTTCTTC.

CDR3 region: CASSSIFHMTSYNEQFF. CDR3 coding DNA: TGTGCCAGCAGCTCTATTTTCCATATGACTTCCTACAATGAGCAGTTCTTC. V and J are TRBV7-6 and TRBJ2-1; D is undetermined. The germline V gene encodes CDR1 SGHVS and CDR2 FNYEAQ. This CDR3 is built from 17 residues. Between the trimmed V and J ends, which lost 4 bases and 1 base, there was a span of 17 bases. Variable domain in full (rest from reference TRBV7-6 and TRBJ2-1): GAGVSQSPRYKVTKRGQDVALRCDPISGHVSLYWYRQALGQGPEFLTYFNYEAQQDKSGLPNDRFSAERPEGSISTLTIQRTEQRDSAMYRCASSSIFHMTSYNEQFFGPGTRLTVL.

This chain links TRBV7-9 with TRBJ1-1, with D perhaps matching TRBD1 (5 bases). The CDR3 spans 14 residues. Trimming left V 3 bases short and J 8 bases short, with 16 bases between. Per the germline V gene, CDR1 is SEHNR and CDR2 is FQNEAQ (reference sequence). This CDR3 is CASSFRLGEGEAFF. CDR3 nucleotide sequence: TGTGCCAGCAGCTTTCGCCTGGGGGAGGGGGAAGCTTTCTTT.

In its sample, this clonotype was seen a few times. The genes are TRBV5-6 and TRBJ2-7, with 9 bases aligning to TRBD1. The J segment lost 7 bases and the V segment lost 3 bases, leaving 14 bases of the junction unmatched. Germline CDR1 SGHDT, CDR2 YYEEEE. The CDR3 covers 16 residues. CDR3 loop: CASSWVSGQGWREQYF. CDR3 sequence (DNA): TGTGCCAGCAGCTGGGTCTCTGGACAGGGGTGGAGGGAGCAGTACTTC.

This clonotype has only a few counts. The rearrangement joins TRBV20-1 to TRBJ2-7; no reliable D call. The CDR3 spans 14 residues. The V gene's germline CDR1 is DFQATT and CDR2 SNEGSKA (reference sequence). The V end was cut by 3 bases, the J end by 0 bases, with 12 bases between. CDR3 nucleotide sequence: TGCAGTGCTAGTCGGGCGGATAGCTCCTACGAGCAGTACTTC. Its protein product is CSASRADSSYEQYF.